A selection of T cell receptor beta chains follows, all from one sample in a study of CD8 T cells in ankylosing spondylitis. TCRdb reanalysed the 5' RACE reads using MiXCR and keeps one entry per CDR3 protein. The sample includes around 130,000 distinct CDR3 sequences, around 9% of them seen just once. Sequencing was done on a sample of blood, either unsorted or a sorted T cell fraction (not recorded which). The source is a male donor with ankylosing spondylitis or in good health (not recorded which). The CDR3 runs from the conserved cysteine through the conserved F or W. The D gene is left open where the match is weak. Only some rows state a clone size, as once, few, many or a class for expanded clones.

few - TRBJ2-7 TRBV10-3 13 CAIRNGQTYEQYF TGTGCCATCAGGAACGGACAGACCTACGAGCAGTACTTC
few TRBD1 TRBJ1-1 TRBV4-1 15 CASRSGTGVNTEAFF TGCGCCAGCAGATCCGGGACAGGGGTGAACACTGAAGCTTTCTTT
few - TRBJ2-3 TRBV27 15 CASRRQVGYTDTQYF TGTGCCAGCAGACGACAGGTGGGCTACACAGATACGCAGTATTTT
many TRBD1 TRBJ2-7 TRBV29-1 12 CSAGQGRYEQYF TGCAGCGCCGGACAGGGGAGGTACGAGCAGTACTTC
few TRBD2 TRBJ2-7 TRBV20-1 15 CSARTSGGRDDEQYF TGCAGTGCGCGGACTAGCGGGGGCCGAGACGACGAGCAGTACTTC
few TRBD2 TRBJ2-7 TRBV7-2 14 CASSEGLAGYEQYF TGTGCCAGCAGCGAGGGACTAGCGGGTTACGAGCAGTACTTC
few TRBD1 TRBJ2-7 TRBV5-1 16 CASSRVGTGVIYEQYF TGCGCCAGCAGCCGCGTCGGGACAGGGGTCATCTACGAGCAGTACTTC
many - TRBJ2-5 TRBV25-1 13 CASSPMLQETQYF TGTGCCAGCAGTCCGATGCTACAAGAGACCCAGTACTTC
many - TRBJ2-7 TRBV5-1 13 CASRREVHYEQYF TGCGCCAGCCGACGCGAAGTTCATTACGAGCAGTACTTC
many - TRBJ2-4 TRBV18 15 CASSRQGNAKNIQYF TGTGCCAGCTCAAGGCAGGGGAATGCCAAAAACATTCAGTACTTC
few TRBD1 TRBJ2-7 TRBV29-1 15 CSVDDDRASSYEQYF TGCAGCGTTGATGATGACAGGGCTAGTTCCTACGAGCAGTACTTC
- - TRBJ2-5 TRBV5-1 17 CASSLARQGMDQETQYF TGCGCCAGCAGCTTGGCCCGGCAGGGTATGGACCAAGAGACCCAGTACTTC
many - TRBJ2-1 TRBV6-4 15 CASSDSRNSYNEQFF TGTGCCAGCAGTGACTCGAGGAACTCCTACAATGAGCAGTTCTTC
many - TRBJ1-5 TRBV29-1 13 CSVGLDINQPQHF TGCAGCGTTGGTTTGGACATTAATCAGCCCCAGCATTTT
many - TRBJ1-1 TRBV12-3/TRBV12-4 13 CASSPTQNTEAFF TGTGCCAGCAGTCCAACACAGAACACTGAAGCTTTCTTT
many - TRBJ1-2 TRBV5-6 15 CASSRAAGQYHGYTF TGTGCCAGCAGCCGGGCCGCGGGACAATATCATGGCTACACCTTC
few - TRBJ2-7 TRBV4-3 15 CASSLRAESGYEQYF TGCGCCAGCAGCCTCAGAGCGGAATCAGGGTACGAGCAGTACTTC
many TRBD2 TRBJ2-7 TRBV9 14 CASSRGTTSYEQYF TGTGCCAGCAGCCGAGGGACTACCTCCTACGAGCAGTACTTC
few - TRBJ1-5 TRBV2 13 CASSGPSNQPQHF TGTGCCAGCAGTGGTCCTAGCAATCAGCCCCAGCATTTT
few - TRBJ2-1 TRBV11-2 18 CASSFGGRLNRRYNEQFF TGTGCCAGCAGCTTTGGAGGGAGACTAAATCGGAGATACAATGAGCAGTTCTTC
many - TRBJ2-6 TRBV5-4 20 CASSLGTAWNSNSGANVLTF TGTGCCAGCAGCTTGGGGACAGCATGGAATTCGAACTCTGGGGCCAACGTCCTGACTTTC
many TRBD2 TRBJ2-7 TRBV20-1 14 CSATPAPSGYEQYF TGCAGTGCTACTCCCGCCCCTAGCGGCTACGAGCAGTACTTC
few - TRBJ2-2 TRBV20-1 20 CSANPRRKLTRSSNTGELFF TGCAGTGCTAATCCCCGACGGAAACTAACAAGGAGCTCGAACACCGGGGAGCTGTTTTTT
few TRBD2 TRBJ2-2 TRBV29-1 17 CSAGRGGSSRNTGELFF TGCAGCGCTGGGAGGGGAGGGTCATCAAGGAACACCGGGGAGCTGTTTTTT
- TRBD1 TRBJ1-3 TRBV7-9 16 CASSGRQGISGNTIYF TGTGCCAGCAGCGGTAGACAGGGGATCTCTGGAAACACCATATATTTT
many - TRBJ2-1 TRBV5-1 16 CASNLAGSGSYNEQFF TGCGCCAGCAACCTGGCGGGGAGCGGCTCCTACAATGAGCAGTTCTTC